This TCR beta chain was captured by sequencing in a study of graft-versus-host responses after intestinal transplantation. Profiled with immunoSEQ multiplex PCR; TCRdb holds only in-frame clones, not every one. The sample has roughly 98,000 clones, 85% to 95% seen once. The germline gives CDR1 MNHNY, CDR2 SVGAGI (reference sequence). This CDR3 has 15 amino acids. Trimming shortened V by 4 bases and J by 6 bases, and 15 bases separated the two germline ends. In regard to this clone: Antigen unknown.

The sequencing here drew on unstimulated CD8+ T cells sorted from spleen or lymph node cells, taken before transplant. The TCR originated in a human donor who was the organ donor for an intestinal transplant. The chain employs TRBV6-6 and TRBJ2-2; D might be TRBD1 (5 bases). CDR3 loop: CASSFRVAEPGELFF. In DNA, the CDR3 is TGTGCCAGCAGTTTCAGGGTCGCAGAACCCGGGGAGCTGTTTTTT.